The 27 T cell receptor beta chains presented below share a single source sample, sequenced in a study of blood T cell repertoires in COVID-19 (dated by TCRdb to the early 2020s). The library relied on the immunoSEQ multiplex PCR assay. TCRdb provides this immuneACCESS table in a form limited to in-frame rearrangements. Some clones are lacking; in checked studies, under half of them reflect an unresolved V gene, and why the rest are absent is not known. This sample has nearly 350,000 clones in its table, and about 90% of those were observed once. The ten most abundant clones make up roughly 1% of the sample. Sequencing input: PBMCs or T cells enriched from blood (not recorded which). The receptors come from a woman aged 30 to 39 who had recovered from COVID-19.

The chain employs TRBV5-1 and TRBJ2-3; TRBD2 matches at 10 bases. The CDR3 sequence is 15 residues long. Germline CDR1 and CDR2: SGHRS and YFSETQ. V lost 1 base and J lost 1; bases outside the gene matches: 0. CDR3 in amino acids: CASSLTSGGTDTQYF. The DNA for the CDR3 is TGCGCCAGCAGCTTGACTAGCGGGGGCACAGATACGCAGTATTTT.

The chain couples TRBV5-4 to TRBJ1-2; D unresolved. CDR1 is SGHNT, CDR2 YYREEE, per germline (reference sequence). V dropped 1 base and J dropped 8 bases, with 18 bases sitting between them. The CDR3 totals 15 residues. The CDR3 DNA reads as TGTGCCAGCAGCTTGCCTGTCGGGAAGAGCGAGGGCTACACCTTC. Its translation: CASSLPVGKSEGYTF.

The chain links TRBV6-5 to TRBJ2-5, with a tentative D call TRBD2 (6 bases). Trimming left V 0 bases short and J 2 bases short, with 13 bases between. The CDR3 has 16 residues. Germline V lookup: CDR1 MNHEY, CDR2 SVGAGI. The CDR3 region has the DNA TGTGCCAGCAGTTACTCGAGGCTTAGCGGACAAGAGACCCAGTACTTC. Encoded protein: CASSYSRLSGQETQYF.

This rearrangement joins TRBV25-1 to TRBJ1-1, with 7 bases identical to TRBD1. Germline lookup yields CDR1 MGHDK and CDR2 SYGVNS. CDR3 length: 13 residues. Trimming took 3 bases from V and 8 from J; bases not matched to a gene: 6. CDR3 amino acids: CASSDLSGQEAFF. CDR3 nucleotide sequence: TGTGCCAGCAGTGATCTATCGGGACAGGAAGCTTTCTTT.

The chain links TRBV2 to TRBJ2-5; TRBD2 matches 9 bases. The CDR3 covers 14 residues. Germline V CDR1 and CDR2: SNHLY, FYNNEI. V gave up 6 bases and J gave up 4 bases; unmatched junction bases: 6. CDR3 sequence reads: CASRAGGKIETQYF. The DNA for the CDR3 is TGTGCCAGCAGGGCGGGGGGGAAAATAGAGACCCAGTACTTC.

This clone was counted once. The chain uses TRBV4-1 and TRBJ1-1, with 8 bases lining up with TRBD1. The CDR3 contains 19 residues. The V and J ends lost 2 bases and 3 bases, in that order; junction bases with no gene match: 17. CDR1 and CDR2 from the germline V gene are MGHRA and YSYEKL. The chain's CDR3 is CASSQIGRGRRRSDTEAFF. CDR3 nucleotide sequence: TGCGCCAGCAGCCAAATCGGCAGGGGGCGGAGGAGGTCGGACACTGAAGCTTTCTTT.

The chain uses TRBV21-1 and TRBJ1-1; the listed D gene, TRBD1, was not tested against the DNA. TRBV21-1 constitutes a pseudogene. The CDR3 sequence is 18 residues long. The CDR3 loop is CASSKPGQGGSQNTEAFF. The CDR3 DNA sequence: TGTGCCAGCAGCAAACCCGGACAGGGTGGCTCCCAAAACACTGAAGCTTTCTTT.

J is TRBJ2-1 and V is TRBV6-2 or TRBV6-3, with 8 bases that match TRBD2. V lost 2 bases to trimming and J lost 2 bases; unmatched junction nucleotides: 5. Germline CDR1 is MNHEY and CDR2 is SVGEGT. The CDR3 length is 16 residues. The CDR3 DNA is TGTGCCAGCAGTTACCCTACTAGCGGACCCTACAATGAGCAGTTCTTC. It yields the protein CASSYPTSGPYNEQFF.

The V gene is TRBV28, the J gene TRBJ1-5; D unclear. Per the germline V gene, CDR1 is MDHEN and CDR2 is SYDVKM. This CDR3 has 12 amino acids. For the CDR3, the DNA is TGTGTATCCTCCTATAGCAATCAGCCCCAGCATTTT. Translated, it gives CVSSYSNQPQHF.

The gene calls are TRBV7-8 and TRBJ1-4; D ambiguous. Per the germline V gene, CDR1 is SGHVS and CDR2 is FQNEAQ. The CDR3 covers 11 residues. V lost 2 bases and J lost 8, with 3 bases in between. The CDR3 DNA reads TGTGCCAGCAGCTTACGGGAAAAACTGTTTTTT. This translates into CASSLREKLFF.

The chain links TRBV7-2 to TRBJ2-6; a weak D match, TRBD2 (5 bases). Trimming shortened V by 1 base and J by 0 bases, and 7 bases separated the two germline ends. Per germline, CDR1 SGHTA and CDR2 FQGNSA. CDR3 length equals 16 residues. This chain's CDR3 is CASSLGGSSGANVLTF. CDR3 bases: TGTGCCAGCAGCTTAGGTGGGAGCTCTGGGGCCAACGTCCTGACTTTC.

The chain combines TRBV5-1 with TRBJ1-6; D not certain. The CDR3 extends over 15 amino acids. The germline V and J ends were trimmed by 4 bases and 9 bases, with 17 bases remaining between them. Germline assignment: CDR1 SGHRS and CDR2 YFSETQ. DNA of the CDR3: TGCGCCAGCAGCGGCGTGGACCCGGAGGTTTCACCCCTCCACTTT. Residues: CASSGVDPEVSPLHF. The whole variable domain, filled in from reference TRBV5-1 and TRBJ1-6, reads KAGVTQTPRYLIKTRGQQVTLSCSPISGHRSVSWYQQTPGQGLQFLFEYFSETQRNKGNFPGRFSGRQFSNSRSEMNVSTLELGDSALYLCASSGVDPEVSPLHFGNGTRLTVT.

The V call is TRBV5-4, the J call TRBJ2-7; 10 nucleotides match TRBD1. CDR3 size: 14 residues. The junction had 4 bases not matched to a gene; V was cut back by 4 bases and J by 3 bases. In germline, CDR1 is SGHNT, CDR2 YYREEE (reference sequence). The CDR3: CASSVDRGDYEQYF. CDR3 coding DNA: TGTGCCAGCAGCGTGGACAGGGGGGACTACGAGCAGTACTTC.

This clone showed up just a few times. The chain carries TRBV7-9 and TRBJ1-2; D remains unclear. The CDR3 runs 13 residues. Germline CDR1 is SEHNR and CDR2 is FQNEAQ (reference sequence). The V gene lost 6 bases and the J gene lost 1 base, with 9 bases spanning the gap. CDR3 amino acids: CASSEQINYGYTF. The CDR3 region has the DNA TGTGCCAGCAGTGAACAGATTAACTATGGCTACACCTTC.

In this sample, this clone turned up once. The V call is TRBV4-1, the J call TRBJ1-1; 9 bases are a match to TRBD1. CDR3 length equals 12 residues. The germline V gene encodes CDR1 MGHRA and CDR2 YSYEKL. With 5 bases clipped from V and 11 bases from J, the junction kept 6 bases outside the gene matches. CDR3 DNA: TGCGCCAGCAGCTCACAGGGGGCCGGGGCTTTCTTT. It translates to CASSSQGAGAFF.

The chain recombines TRBV27 with TRBJ1-6; no clear D gene. CDR3 length: 13 amino acids. Between the trimmed V and J ends, which lost 4 bases and 7 bases, there was a span of 8 bases. CDR1 and CDR2 (germline): MNHEY, SMNVEV (reference sequence). CDR3 in amino acids: CASSWQENSPLHF. In DNA form, the CDR3 reads TGTGCCAGCAGTTGGCAGGAAAATTCACCCCTCCACTTT.

V usage is TRBV19 and J usage is TRBJ1-5; 7 bases fit TRBD1. Looked up from germline, CDR1 is LNHDA and CDR2 is SQIVND (reference sequence). The CDR3 sequence is 12 residues long. The junction had 3 bases not matched to a gene; V was cut back by 8 bases and J by 5 bases. The CDR3 DNA sequence: TGTGCCAGTCGGACAGGCGATCAGCCCCAGCATTTT. Translating gives CASRTGDQPQHF.

This clone appeared a single time. V and J are TRBV28 and TRBJ1-4, with 11 bases that match TRBD1. V shed 10 bases and J 6 bases; nucleotides not matched to a gene: 4. The CDR3 runs to 13 residues. CDR1 and CDR2 from the germline V gene are MDHEN and SYDVKM. The CDR3 DNA is TGTGCCACGCCGGGACAGGGGGATGAAAAACTGTTTTTT. As protein: CATPGQGDEKLFF.

This sequence joins TRBV19 and TRBJ2-5; tentatively, D is TRBD2 (5 bases). From germline, CDR1 is LNHDA and CDR2 SQIVND (reference sequence). The CDR3 has 15 residues. V lost 1 base and J lost 1, with 10 bases in between. Here the CDR3 DNA reads TGTGCCAGTAGTATAGGCGGGCCGGGCCAAGAGACCCAGTACTTC. It codes for CASSIGGPGQETQYF.

In nucleotides, the CDR3 is TGTGCCAGCAGCTCCATACCGGGGAGGGAGACCCAGTACTTC. Its protein product is CASSSIPGRETQYF. The V and J genes are TRBV7-2 and TRBJ2-5; TRBD2 is a possible D gene (6 bases). This CDR3 region has 14 residues. In germline, CDR1 is SGHTA, CDR2 FQGNSA. V dropped 4 bases and J dropped 5 bases, with 14 bases sitting between them.

On this clone: At one boundary the junction diverges from the germline segment, which might be a read error. This rearrangement joins TRBV5-6 to TRBJ2-3; D might be TRBD2 (6 bases). Germline CDR1 reads SGHDT; CDR2 reads YYEEEE. The CDR3 sequence is 15 residues long. DNA for the CDR3: TGTGCCAGCAGCCCACCCCGGGGGTGGGGCCAGGCCGCGGATTTT. Translated, it gives CASSPPRGWGQAADF.

The chain employs TRBV5-6 and TRBJ2-1; 11 positions match TRBD2. CDR1 SGHDT and CDR2 YYEEEE come from the germline V gene. The CDR3 spans 17 residues. The trim removed 4 bases at V and 4 bases at J, leaving 10 bases unmatched. The CDR3 region is CASSPRPGLAAYNEQFF. CDR3 DNA: TGTGCCAGCAGCCCGCGACCGGGACTAGCGGCGTACAATGAGCAGTTCTTC.

The table lists this clone with a count of one. CDR3 bases: TGTGCCAGCAGAACTCGGGGGGAGGGTACGCAGTATTTT. This encodes CASRTRGEGTQYF. The chain carries TRBV28 and TRBJ2-3; TRBD2 agrees at 7 bases. V lost 6 bases, J lost 8 bases, and 8 bases stayed unmatched. The germline CDR1 and CDR2 sequences are MDHEN and SYDVKM. The CDR3 is made up of 13 amino acids.

This chain links TRBV28 with TRBJ1-1; tentatively, D is TRBD1 (6 bases). Germline V CDR1 and CDR2: MDHEN, SYDVKM. CDR3 length: 13 amino acids. Trimming removed 6 bases at V and 5 bases at J, with 13 bases between. CDR3 sequence: CASSEGGRTEAFF. The DNA for the CDR3 is TGTGCCAGCAGCGAGGGGGGGAGGACTGAAGCTTTCTTT.

J is TRBJ1-2 and V is TRBV27; D possibly corresponds to TRBD1 (5 bases). V lost 5 bases, J lost 4 bases, and 14 bases lay in between. The CDR3 totals 14 residues. Germline V lookup: CDR1 MNHEY, CDR2 SMNVEV (reference sequence). The CDR3 protein is CASSPQEGSYGYTF. The CDR3 coding sequence is TGTGCCAGCAGTCCCCAGGAGGGGAGCTATGGCTACACCTTC.

V usage is TRBV11-2 and J usage is TRBJ2-6, with TRBD1 matching over 9 bases. Trimming took 0 bases from V and 0 from J; bases not matched to a gene: 9. This CDR3 has 20 residues. The germline gives CDR1 SGHAT, CDR2 FQNNGV. CDR3 protein: CASSLEGQGGRGSGANVLTF. CDR3 bases: TGTGCCAGCAGCTTAGAGGGACAGGGAGGGAGGGGCTCTGGGGCCAACGTCCTGACTTTC.

The CDR3: CASSYEVRETQYF. DNA of the CDR3: TGTGCCAGCAGCTATGAGGTCAGGGAAACCCAGTACTTC. This chain connects TRBV7-6 to TRBJ2-5, with D perhaps matching TRBD1 (5 bases). The CDR3 runs to 13 residues. V lost 4 bases, J lost 8 bases, and 14 bases lay in between. CDR1 SGHVS and CDR2 FNYEAQ come from the germline V gene.